Listed here are 32 T cell receptor beta chains from one sample, sequenced in a study of blood T cell repertoires in COVID-19. Some clones are missing from TCRdb's copy, which holds only in-frame ones; the method was immunoSEQ multiplex PCR. The table lists 100,000 to 150,000 clones, around 87% of them singletons. The sequenced sample was peripheral blood. The receptors derive from a woman in her sixties with acute or convalescent COVID-19.

V and J are TRBV25-1 and TRBJ2-3; TRBD1 matches 8 bases. Germline loops: CDR1 MGHDK, CDR2 SYGVNS. With V trimmed by 10 bases and J by 4 bases, 19 bases remained unmatched. This CDR3 has 17 amino acids. The CDR3 coding sequence is TGTGCCATCTCTCTTGGAAGGTGCAGGGGGCGGTCAGATACGCAGTATTTT. The encoded protein is CAISLGRCRGRSDTQYF.

The chain carries TRBV10-3 and TRBJ1-2; TRBD1 matches 7 bases. Germline trimming cut 8 bases from V and 4 bases from J; bases unmatched to any gene: 10. Germline CDR1 reads ENHRY; CDR2 reads SYGVKD. CDR3 size: 14 residues. CDR3 bases: TGTGCCATCCGTGGACAGGTCGACCCCTATGGCTACACCTTC. Its translation is CAIRGQVDPYGYTF.

This clone is a singleton in its sample. The chain joins TRBV11-2 to TRBJ2-7, with TRBD2 as a possible D gene (7 bases). Looked up from germline, CDR1 is SGHAT and CDR2 is FQNNGV. V shed 1 base and J shed 2 bases, with 12 bases lying between them. The CDR3 loop spans 15 amino acids. The CDR3 reads CASSLGGGGAYEQYF. Here the CDR3 DNA reads TGTGCCAGCAGCTTAGGGGGAGGGGGGGCCTACGAGCAGTACTTC.

Here the CDR3 reads CASSLSLAGHNEQFF. The CDR3 DNA is TGTGCCAGCAGCTTAAGTCTAGCGGGGCACAATGAGCAGTTCTTC. The V call is TRBV7-3, the J call TRBJ2-1; TRBD2 aligns across 9 bases. The V and J ends lost 1 base and 5 bases, in that order; junction bases with no gene match: 3. The CDR3 loop spans 15 amino acids. Germline values: CDR1 SGHTA, CDR2 FQGTGA.

The chain joins TRBV6-5 to TRBJ2-2, with D possibly being TRBD1 (6 bases). Germline V gene sequence: CDR1 MNHEY, CDR2 SVGAGI. CDR3 length: 15 residues. The V end lost 7 bases, the J end lost 3 bases, and 15 bases lay between the germline ends. The CDR3 spells CASNTAGADTGELFF. The CDR3 DNA sequence: TGTGCCAGCAATACGGCAGGGGCGGACACCGGGGAGCTGTTTTTT.

This clone showed up just once. The V and J genes are TRBV29-1 and TRBJ1-2, with 8 nucleotides matching TRBD1. CDR1 is SQVTM, CDR2 ANQGSEA, per germline. The CDR3 has 14 residues. V shed 0 bases and J 8 bases; nucleotides not matched to a gene: 8. CDR3 sequence reads: CSVEDLRGRGGYTF. The CDR3 DNA is TGCAGCGTTGAAGATCTCAGGGGGCGTGGAGGCTACACCTTC. Using reference TRBV29-1 and TRBJ1-2 for the parts outside the CDR3, the full variable domain is SAVISQKPSRDICQRGTSLTIQCQVDSQVTMMFWYRQQPGQSLTLIATANQGSEATYESGFVIDKFPISRPNLTFSTLTVSNMSPEDSSIYLCSVEDLRGRGGYTFGSGTRLTVV.

This chain links TRBV2 with TRBJ1-2; no firm D call. The ends were cut back, 7 bases at V and 9 bases at J, with 18 bases in the middle. CDR1 and CDR2 (germline): SNHLY, FYNNEI. The CDR3 consists of 13 residues. Here the CDR3 reads CASTKEGLPSYTF. CDR3 coding DNA: TGTGCCAGCACGAAAGAAGGACTCCCAAGCTACACCTTC.

This chain joins TRBV28 and TRBJ1-2; D is ambiguous. Trimming removed 5 bases from V and 4 bases from J, with 8 bases in between. CDR1 MDHEN and CDR2 SYDVKM come from the germline V gene. This CDR3 region has 12 residues. CDR3 loop: CASSRSSYGYTF. CDR3 bases: TGTGCCAGCAGTCGGTCGTCCTATGGCTACACCTTC.

This clone was picked up a small number of times. As DNA, the CDR3 is TGTGCCAGCAGCTCTGGGACTGCACAAGAGACCCAGTACTTC. Amino acid sequence: CASSSGTAQETQYF. The rearrangement joins TRBV5-6 to TRBJ2-5; a weak D match, TRBD2 (6 bases). CDR1 is SGHDT, CDR2 YYEEEE, per germline. The CDR3 is 14 residues long. Trimming left V 3 bases short and J 2 bases short, with 11 bases between.

V gene TRBV3-1 (or the pseudogene TRBV3-2) combines with J gene TRBJ2-3; 13 nucleotides agree with TRBD2. The V gene's germline CDR1 is LGHDT and CDR2 YNNKEL (reference sequence). The CDR3 totals 18 residues. V lost 3 bases, J lost 3 bases, and 9 bases stayed unmatched. The CDR3 loop reads CASSQMRTSGSKTDTQYF. The CDR3, as DNA: TGTGCCAGCAGCCAGATGCGGACTAGCGGGAGTAAAACAGATACGCAGTATTTT.

The chain is built from TRBV27 and TRBJ1-2, with D possibly TRBD1 on 5 matching bases. This CDR3 is built from 13 residues. CDR1 is MNHEY, CDR2 SMNVEV, per germline (reference sequence). The ends were cut back, 2 bases at V and 8 bases at J, with 12 bases in the middle. CDR3 DNA sequence: TGTGCCAGCAGTTTAGCGGGGGGTGAAGGCTACACCTTC. It translates to CASSLAGGEGYTF.

The rearrangement links TRBV7-9 to TRBJ1-1, with a possible D match to TRBD1 (6 bases). Germline lookup yields CDR1 SEHNR and CDR2 FQNEAQ (reference sequence). Between the trimmed V and J ends, which lost 7 bases and 1 base, there was a span of 10 bases. This CDR3 has 13 amino acids. The CDR3 DNA reads TGTGCCAGCACCAGGGGCCAGAACACTGAAGCTTTCTTT. Protein product: CASTRGQNTEAFF.

The V gene is TRBV12-3 or TRBV12-4, the J gene TRBJ2-3; no reliable D call. Trimming pared 7 bases from V and 7 bases from J, leaving 9 bases between. The CDR3 length is 11 residues. The CDR3 loop reads CASTRSYTQYF. The CDR3 DNA sequence: TGTGCCAGCACCCGGAGCTATACGCAGTATTTT.

The chain is built from TRBV2 and TRBJ1-4; perhaps TRBD1 as D (5 bases). V lost 6 bases, J lost 4 bases, and 12 bases lay in between. This CDR3 is built from 14 residues. In germline, CDR1 is SNHLY, CDR2 FYNNEI. CDR3 loop: CASRPDSNNEKLFF. The CDR3 coding sequence is TGTGCCAGCAGGCCCGACAGCAATAATGAAAAACTGTTTTTT.

This chain links TRBV30 with TRBJ1-5, with TRBD1 identical over 8 bases. CDR3 length: 13 residues. V was pared by 5 bases and J by 4 bases, with 4 bases of the junction left unmatched. From germline, CDR1 is GTSNPN and CDR2 SVGIG (reference sequence). The DNA for the CDR3 is TGTGCCTGGGGACGGACAGGGAATCAGCCCCAGCATTTT. Its translation: CAWGRTGNQPQHF.

The chain joins TRBV7-3 to TRBJ1-5; 7 nucleotides line up with TRBD1. Germline CDR1 SGHTA, CDR2 FQGTGA. The CDR3 contains 15 residues. The trim removed 5 bases at V and 0 bases at J, leaving 4 bases unmatched. CDR3 amino acids: CASSTDRDSNQPQHF. The CDR3 nucleotides read TGTGCCAGCAGCACCGACAGGGATAGCAATCAGCCCCAGCATTTT.

The chain links TRBV19 to TRBJ2-4, with D perhaps TRBD2 (5 bases). The germline V and J ends were trimmed by 0 bases and 4 bases, with 13 bases remaining between them. This CDR3 has 16 residues. Germline values: CDR1 LNHDA, CDR2 SQIVND (reference sequence). CDR3 nucleotides: TGTGCCAGTAGTATAGAAGAGGGCAGACCTAAAAACATTCAGTACTTC. Residues: CASSIEEGRPKNIQYF.

In the case of this clone: This CDR3 is also generated by other DNA sequences in the sample. This chain connects TRBV18 to TRBJ1-2; 8 bases line up with TRBD1. Per the germline V gene, CDR1 is KGHSH and CDR2 is LQKENI. CDR3 size: 13 residues. Trimming at V came to 2 bases and at J to 4 bases, leaving 0 bases not matched to a gene. CDR3 in DNA: TGTGCCAGCTCACCAGGGACAGGCTATGGCTACACCTTC. Amino acid sequence: CASSPGTGYGYTF.

The chain uses TRBV27 and TRBJ1-5; possible D gene TRBD1, 5 bases. Germline CDR1 reads MNHEY; CDR2 reads SMNVEV (reference sequence). The length of the CDR3 is 15 residues. V lost 2 bases and J 4 bases, leaving 12 bases between the germline ends. The CDR3 here is CASSLGGVRNQPQHF. CDR3 sequence (DNA): TGTGCCAGCAGTTTAGGGGGGGTGAGGAATCAGCCCCAGCATTTT.

J is TRBJ1-1 and V is TRBV19, with TRBD1 as a possible D gene (5 bases). The CDR3 runs 14 residues. From germline, CDR1 is LNHDA and CDR2 SQIVND (reference sequence). Trimming stripped 1 base from V and 3 bases from J, with 9 bases between. The CDR3 reads CASSIAGRYTEAFF. CDR3 DNA sequence: TGTGCCAGTAGTATAGCAGGGAGGTACACTGAAGCTTTCTTT. The full variable domain, in which reference TRBV19 and TRBJ1-1 provide the parts outside the CDR3, is DGGITQSPKYLFRKEGQNVTLSCEQNLNHDAMYWYRQDPGQGLRLIYYSQIVNDFQKGDIAEGYSVSREKKESFPLTVTSAQKNPTAFYLCASSIAGRYTEAFFGQGTRLTVV.

The gene calls are TRBV7-6 and TRBJ2-1; 8 positions agree with TRBD2. The CDR3 length is 19 residues. Germline V CDR1 and CDR2: SGHVS, FNYEAQ. V gave up 1 base and J gave up 7 bases; unmatched junction bases: 18. The CDR3 reads CASSLGAGRAAYRPNEQFF. In nucleotides, the CDR3 is TGTGCCAGCAGCTTAGGGGCCGGGAGGGCTGCATATAGACCAAATGAGCAGTTCTTC.

The chain carries TRBV28 and TRBJ2-1; the match to TRBD2 covers 7 bases. The V segment lost 8 bases and the J segment 6 bases; nucleotides outside the gene matches: 16. CDR1 is MDHEN and CDR2 is SYDVKM in the germline V gene. This CDR3 region has 16 residues. CDR3 residues: CASRGEGLPSSNEQFF. CDR3 DNA: TGTGCCAGCCGGGGGGAGGGACTGCCCTCGAGCAATGAGCAGTTCTTC. The full variable domain, with the rest looked up from reference TRBV28 and TRBJ2-1, is DVKVTQSSRYLVKRTGEKVFLECVQDMDHENMFWYRQDPGLGLRLIYFSYDVKMKEKGDIPEGYSVSREKKERFSLILESASTNQTSMYLCASRGEGLPSSNEQFFGPGTRLTVL.

This clone was counted between two and nine times. In nucleotides, the CDR3 is TGCGCCAGCAGCTTGCGGACTGAAACGTTGGGAACCGGGGAGCTGTTTTTT. Translation: CASSLRTETLGTGELFF. This chain uses TRBV5-1 with TRBJ2-2, with TRBD2 as a possible D gene (5 bases). This CDR3 has 17 residues. V lost 1 base, J lost 5 bases, and 18 bases lay in between. Germline loops: CDR1 SGHRS, CDR2 YFSETQ.

The chain carries TRBV19 and TRBJ1-5; TRBD1 agrees at 7 bases. The germline V gene encodes CDR1 LNHDA and CDR2 SQIVND (reference sequence). This CDR3 comprises 15 residues. V shed 3 bases and J 9 bases; nucleotides not matched to a gene: 11. CDR3 in DNA: TGTGCCAGTAGTATGGGGGACAGATCCGGAGTGCCCCAGCATTTT. It encodes CASSMGDRSGVPQHF. The full variable domain, completed using reference TRBV19 and TRBJ1-5, is DGGITQSPKYLFRKEGQNVTLSCEQNLNHDAMYWYRQDPGQGLRLIYYSQIVNDFQKGDIAEGYSVSREKKESFPLTVTSAQKNPTAFYLCASSMGDRSGVPQHFGDGTRLSIL.

The CDR3 loop reads CASSLGQGRYNEQFF. The CDR3 nucleotides read TGTGCCAGCAGCTTGGGACAGGGGAGATACAATGAGCAGTTCTTC. The chain uses TRBV5-5 and TRBJ2-1; 8 bases are shared with TRBD1. Germline V gene lookup returns CDR1 SGHKS and CDR2 YYEKEE (reference sequence). After removal of 0 bases from V and 4 bases from J, the junction contained 3 bases not matched to a gene. This CDR3 has 15 residues.

V and J are TRBV19 and TRBJ1-2, with 7 bases identical to TRBD1. Germline-derived CDR1 and CDR2 are LNHDA and SQIVND (reference sequence). The CDR3 is 15 residues long. V was pared by 3 bases and J by 8 bases, with 12 bases of the junction left unmatched. CDR3 coding DNA: TGTGCCAGTAGTATCGACAGGGCCTTGGGCGAAGGCTACACCTTC. Translating gives CASSIDRALGEGYTF. Full variable domain (remainder filled in from reference TRBV19 and TRBJ1-2): DGGITQSPKYLFRKEGQNVTLSCEQNLNHDAMYWYRQDPGQGLRLIYYSQIVNDFQKGDIAEGYSVSREKKESFPLTVTSAQKNPTAFYLCASSIDRALGEGYTFGSGTRLTVV.

V usage is TRBV6-5 and J usage is TRBJ1-2; D possibly corresponds to TRBD1 (6 bases). Trimming cost V 6 bases and J 2 bases, with 13 bases left between them. Germline lookup yields CDR1 MNHEY and CDR2 SVGAGI. The CDR3 runs 14 residues. The CDR3: CASRGQSFNYGYTF. The CDR3 DNA follows: TGTGCCAGCAGAGGACAGTCCTTCAACTATGGCTACACCTTC.

The chain couples TRBV11-2 to TRBJ1-2, with TRBD1 matching over 7 bases. Germline V gives CDR1 SGHAT, CDR2 FQNNGV. The CDR3 totals 14 residues. The trim removed 5 bases at V and 8 bases at J, leaving 11 bases unmatched. The CDR3: CASSAAKGAPGYTF. CDR3 DNA: TGTGCCAGCAGCGCCGCTAAGGGGGCGCCCGGCTACACCTTC.

The chain is built from TRBV6-2 or TRBV6-3 and TRBJ2-2, with D possibly matching TRBD1 (5 bases). CDR3 length equals 15 residues. Germline-derived CDR1 and CDR2 are MNHEY and SVGEGT. V was pared by 3 bases and J by 5 bases, with 13 bases between. The CDR3, as DNA: TGTGCCAGCAGTTATCGGCAGGGCCCTACCGGGGAGCTGTTTTTT. It translates to CASSYRQGPTGELFF.

V is TRBV6-5 and J is TRBJ1-1; 10 positions match TRBD1. Per germline, CDR1 MNHEY and CDR2 SVGAGI. J was trimmed by 8 bases and V by 5 bases; bases with no gene match: 5. This CDR3 region has 13 residues. The CDR3 coding sequence is TGTGCCAGCAGTCGCCCGGGACAGGGGGAAGCTTTCTTT. The encoded protein is CASSRPGQGEAFF.

The chain combines TRBV11-3 with TRBJ2-5; 8 bases fit TRBD2. This CDR3 has 16 residues. From germline, CDR1 is SGHNT and CDR2 YENEEA. The V gene end was trimmed by 1 base and the J gene end by 4 bases; junction bases not matched to a gene: 8. CDR3 amino acids: CASSLGGSSGLETQYF. CDR3 DNA sequence: TGTGCCAGCAGCTTAGGGGGCTCTAGCGGGTTAGAGACCCAGTACTTC. Looking up the rest from reference TRBV11-3 and TRBJ2-5 gives the full variable domain: EAGVVQSPRYKIIEKKQPVAFWCNPISGHNTLYWYLQNLGQGPELLIRYENEEAVDDSQLPKDRFSAERLKGVDSTLKIQPAELGDSAVYLCASSLGGSSGLETQYFGPGTRLLVL.

The chain employs TRBV2 and TRBJ2-1, with 9 bases lining up with TRBD2. The CDR3 runs to 16 residues. Per the germline V gene, CDR1 is SNHLY and CDR2 is FYNNEI. V gave up 6 bases and J gave up 0 bases; unmatched junction bases: 6. CDR3 amino acids: CASRTLAGRSYNEQFF. CDR3 nucleotide sequence: TGTGCCAGCAGGACCCTAGCGGGGCGCTCCTACAATGAGCAGTTCTTC.